The 11 T cell receptor beta chains below come from one sample, sequenced in a study of blood T cell repertoires in COVID-19. Here immunoSEQ multiplex PCR was the method, and the copy in TCRdb shows in-frame clones only, minus some. The data show 250,000 to 350,000 clones, around 88% seen once. Source material: PBMCs or T cells enriched from blood (not recorded which). The receptors come from a woman aged 40 to 50 who had recovered from COVID-19.

The chain employs TRBV18 and TRBJ2-7; D perhaps matches TRBD1 (6 bases). Trimming cost V 2 bases and J 0 bases, with 11 bases left between them. CDR1 and CDR2 (germline): KGHSH, LQKENI. The CDR3 sequence is 15 residues long. The CDR3 sequence is CASSPREQGSYEQYF. CDR3 DNA: TGTGCCAGCTCACCAAGGGAACAGGGCTCCTACGAGCAGTACTTC.

The chain has TRBV7-9 and TRBJ2-1, with D maybe TRBD1 (6 bases). The germline V gene has CDR1 SEHNR and CDR2 FQNEAQ (reference sequence). The CDR3 consists of 12 residues. V was trimmed by 3 bases and J by 6 bases, leaving 6 bases between them. CDR3 nucleotides: TGTGCCAGCAGCTTGGGGGCCAATGAGCAGTTCTTC. Translating gives CASSLGANEQFF.

This chain joins TRBV18 and TRBJ2-7, with a possible D match to TRBD2 (6 bases). Germline V gives CDR1 KGHSH, CDR2 LQKENI. This CDR3 has 17 amino acids. Trimming took 5 bases from V and 6 from J, leaving 26 bases between them. The CDR3 sequence: CASSENRPLAGPLEQYF. The CDR3 DNA is TGTGCCAGCTCAGAGAATAGGCCGCTGGCGGGACCCCTCGAGCAGTACTTC.

This chain uses TRBV5-8 with TRBJ2-7; TRBD1 agrees at 7 bases. Germline loops: CDR1 SGHTS, CDR2 YDEGEE. The CDR3 contains 14 residues. The junction had 6 bases not matched to a gene; V was cut back by 4 bases and J by 2 bases. DNA for the CDR3: TGTGCCAGCAGCCCCGGGGACAGTACCTACGAGCAGTACTTC. As protein: CASSPGDSTYEQYF.

This rearrangement joins TRBV3-1 (or the pseudogene TRBV3-2) to TRBJ2-1; the match to TRBD2 covers 8 bases. CDR3 length: 17 residues. The J segment lost 0 bases and the V segment lost 2 bases, leaving 6 bases of the junction unmatched. The germline V gene encodes CDR1 LGHDT and CDR2 YNNKEL (reference sequence). CDR3 amino acids: CASSQISSGSSYNEQFF. The CDR3 DNA reads TGTGCCAGCAGCCAAATTTCAAGCGGGAGCTCCTACAATGAGCAGTTCTTC.

This chain uses TRBV28 with TRBJ2-7; 7 nucleotides match TRBD1. The CDR3 is made up of 13 amino acids. The germline CDR1 and CDR2 sequences are MDHEN and SYDVKM. Trimming cost V 7 bases and J 5 bases; bases outside gene matches: 8. CDR3 region: CASNPGQWHEQYF. DNA for the CDR3: TGTGCCAGCAATCCGGGACAGTGGCACGAGCAGTACTTC.

The chain links TRBV29-1 to TRBJ2-1; no clear D gene. Germline-derived CDR1 and CDR2 are SQVTM and ANQGSEA. This CDR3 contains 11 residues. Trimming removed 1 base at V and 7 bases at J, with 5 bases between. The CDR3 nucleotides are TGCAGCGTTGAAGCCGGGAATGAGCAGTTCTTC. Translated, it gives CSVEAGNEQFF.

The rearrangement uses TRBV30 and TRBJ1-1, with TRBD1 matching 10 bases. The CDR3 runs to 13 residues. The germline gives CDR1 GTSNPN, CDR2 SVGIG (reference sequence). V shed 8 bases and J 2 bases; nucleotides not matched to a gene: 5. The CDR3 spells CAGDRGGNTEAFF. In DNA form, the CDR3 reads TGTGCCGGGGACAGGGGTGGTAACACTGAAGCTTTCTTT.

This clone was observed a handful of times. The rearrangement uses TRBV5-1 and TRBJ2-1; 9 bases are shared with TRBD2. The V gene's germline CDR1 is SGHRS and CDR2 YFSETQ. With V trimmed by 2 bases and J by 8 bases, 8 bases remained unmatched. The CDR3 has 15 residues. CDR3 residues: CASSLSGRRSDEQFF. The CDR3 DNA is TGCGCCAGCAGCTTAAGCGGGAGGAGGAGCGATGAGCAGTTCTTC. The full variable domain, its missing parts supplied by reference TRBV5-1 and TRBJ2-1, is KAGVTQTPRYLIKTRGQQVTLSCSPISGHRSVSWYQQTPGQGLQFLFEYFSETQRNKGNFPGRFSGRQFSNSRSEMNVSTLELGDSALYLCASSLSGRRSDEQFFGPGTRLTVL.

The chain joins TRBV7-3 to TRBJ2-3; 9 nucleotides align to TRBD2. V lost 5 bases and J lost 0; bases outside the gene matches: 9. The germline gives CDR1 SGHTA, CDR2 FQGTGA. The CDR3 contains 17 residues. The CDR3 here is CASSPEGLAGSTDTQYF. As DNA, the CDR3 is TGTGCCAGCAGCCCAGAGGGGCTAGCGGGAAGCACAGATACGCAGTATTTT.

This sequence joins TRBV6-5 and TRBJ2-3; 9 bases line up with TRBD2. The V and J ends lost 10 bases and 1 base, in that order; junction bases with no gene match: 6. Germline V lookup: CDR1 MNHEY, CDR2 SVGAGI. CDR3 length equals 14 residues. Here the CDR3 reads CATSIAGGTDTQYF. The CDR3 DNA is TGTGCCACCTCGATAGCGGGAGGCACAGATACGCAGTATTTT.